Given below is one T cell receptor (beta chain) in context. Its antigen is not identified. This sample was taken from a study of cytomegalovirus exposure and HLA in healthy donors. Study-wide results and limits: For TCR beta chains, V- and J-gene trimming was later linked to a missense DCLRE1C variant. Later on, an analysis tied about 17,000 TCR beta sequences to HLA alleles at 0.05 false discovery rate. Relative to the approximately 670-donor mean, N-insertions were reportedly fewer in an Asian-associated ancestry cluster in a later analysis.

The PCR ran on 60 Vbeta and 13 Jbeta primers. TCRdb keeps only in-frame clones here, not all; method: immunoSEQ multiplex PCR. Of approximately 50,000 clones detected, 83% appear once; the ten largest clones hold roughly 4%. CDR1 and CDR2 (germline): SGHVS, FNYEAQ. CDR3 length: 14 amino acids. V was trimmed by 1 base and J by 5 bases, leaving 12 bases between them. The chain couples TRBV7-6 to TRBJ2-7; weak D call: TRBD2 (6 bases). The specimen sequenced was PBMCs. The TCR originated in a man younger than 45 in good health and CMV-seronegative. The CDR3 DNA is TGTGCCAGCAGCTTAGAGGCTAGCGTGGACGAGCAGTACTTC. The encoded protein is CASSLEASVDEQYF. The full variable domain, completed using reference TRBV7-6 and TRBJ2-7, is GAGVSQSPRYKVTKRGQDVALRCDPISGHVSLYWYRQALGQGPEFLTYFNYEAQQDKSGLPNDRFSAERPEGSISTLTIQRTEQRDSAMYRCASSLEASVDEQYFGPGTRLTVT.